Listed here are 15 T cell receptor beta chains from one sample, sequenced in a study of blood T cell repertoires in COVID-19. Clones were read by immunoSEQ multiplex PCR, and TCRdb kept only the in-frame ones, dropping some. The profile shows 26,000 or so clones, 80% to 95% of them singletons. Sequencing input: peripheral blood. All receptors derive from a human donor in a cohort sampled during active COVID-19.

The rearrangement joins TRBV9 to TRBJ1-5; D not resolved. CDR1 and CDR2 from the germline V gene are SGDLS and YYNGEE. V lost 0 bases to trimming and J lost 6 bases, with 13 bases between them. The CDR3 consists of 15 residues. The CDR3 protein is CASSVAGGVGQPQHF. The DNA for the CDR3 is TGTGCCAGCAGCGTAGCGGGAGGAGTAGGTCAGCCCCAGCATTTT.

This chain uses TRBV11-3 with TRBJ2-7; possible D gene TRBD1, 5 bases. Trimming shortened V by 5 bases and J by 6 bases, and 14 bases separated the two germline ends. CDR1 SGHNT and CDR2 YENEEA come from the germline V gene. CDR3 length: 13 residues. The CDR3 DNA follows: TGTGCCAGCAGCGCAGAATACAGGAGCGAGCAGTACTTC. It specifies CASSAEYRSEQYF.

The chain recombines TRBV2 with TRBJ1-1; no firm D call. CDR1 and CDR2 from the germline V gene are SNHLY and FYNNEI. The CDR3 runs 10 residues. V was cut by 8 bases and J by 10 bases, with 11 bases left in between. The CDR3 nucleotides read TGTGCCAGCGCGAGGCTTGGAGCTTTCTTT. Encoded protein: CASARLGAFF. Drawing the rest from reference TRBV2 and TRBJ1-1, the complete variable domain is EPEVTQTPSHQVTQMGQEVILRCVPISNHLYFYWYRQILGQKVEFLVSFYNNEISEKSEIFDDQFSVERPDGSNFTLKIRSTKLEDSAMYFCASARLGAFFGQGTRLTVV.

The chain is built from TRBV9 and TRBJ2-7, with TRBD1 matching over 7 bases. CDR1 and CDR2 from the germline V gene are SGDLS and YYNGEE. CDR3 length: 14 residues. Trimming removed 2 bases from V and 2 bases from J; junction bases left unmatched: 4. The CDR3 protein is CASSVGQDPYEQYV. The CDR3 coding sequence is TGTGCCAGCAGCGTCGGACAGGACCCCTACGAGCAGTACGTC.

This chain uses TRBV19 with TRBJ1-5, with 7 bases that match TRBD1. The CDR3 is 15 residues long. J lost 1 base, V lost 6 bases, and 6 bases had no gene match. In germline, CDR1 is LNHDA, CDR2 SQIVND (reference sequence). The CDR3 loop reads CASRVNRGSNQPQHF. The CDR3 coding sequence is TGTGCCAGTAGAGTAAACAGGGGAAGCAATCAGCCCCAGCATTTT. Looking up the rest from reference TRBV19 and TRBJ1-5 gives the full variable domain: DGGITQSPKYLFRKEGQNVTLSCEQNLNHDAMYWYRQDPGQGLRLIYYSQIVNDFQKGDIAEGYSVSREKKESFPLTVTSAQKNPTAFYLCASRVNRGSNQPQHFGDGTRLSIL.

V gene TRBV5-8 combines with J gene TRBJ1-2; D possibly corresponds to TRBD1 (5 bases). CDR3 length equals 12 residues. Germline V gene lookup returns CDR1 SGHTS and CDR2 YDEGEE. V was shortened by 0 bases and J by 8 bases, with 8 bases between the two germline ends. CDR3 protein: CASSLAGGGYTF. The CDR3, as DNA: TGTGCCAGCAGCTTGGCCGGGGGGGGCTACACCTTC.

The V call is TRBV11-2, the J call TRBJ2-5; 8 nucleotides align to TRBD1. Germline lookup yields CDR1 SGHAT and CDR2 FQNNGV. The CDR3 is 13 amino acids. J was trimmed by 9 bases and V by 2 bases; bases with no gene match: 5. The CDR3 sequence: CASSLLQGVAQYF. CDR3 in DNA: TGTGCCAGCAGCTTATTACAGGGGGTGGCCCAGTACTTC.

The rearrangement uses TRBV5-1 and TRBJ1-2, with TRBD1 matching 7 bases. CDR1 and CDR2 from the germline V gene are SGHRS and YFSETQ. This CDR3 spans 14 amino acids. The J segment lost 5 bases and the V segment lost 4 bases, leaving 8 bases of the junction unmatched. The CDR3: CASSPDRTEYGYTF. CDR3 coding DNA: TGCGCCAGCAGCCCGGACAGGACTGAATATGGCTACACCTTC. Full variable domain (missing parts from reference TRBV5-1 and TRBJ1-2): KAGVTQTPRYLIKTRGQQVTLSCSPISGHRSVSWYQQTPGQGLQFLFEYFSETQRNKGNFPGRFSGRQFSNSRSEMNVSTLELGDSALYLCASSPDRTEYGYTFGSGTRLTVV.

CDR3: CASGGSGGELSETQYF. CDR3 nucleotide sequence: TGCGCCAGTGGTGGTAGCGGGGGGGAACTTTCGGAGACCCAGTACTTC. The J gene is TRBJ2-5, the V gene TRBV5-1; the match to TRBD2 covers 11 bases. V dropped 8 bases and J dropped 5; count of bases not matched to a gene: 14. This CDR3 is built from 16 residues. Germline assignment: CDR1 SGHRS and CDR2 YFSETQ.

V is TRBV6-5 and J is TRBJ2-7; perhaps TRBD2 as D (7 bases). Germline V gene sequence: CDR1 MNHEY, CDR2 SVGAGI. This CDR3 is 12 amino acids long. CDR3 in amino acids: CASSSVRGALFV. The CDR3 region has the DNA TGTGCCAGCAGTTCGGTACGGGGGGCGTTGTTCGTC.

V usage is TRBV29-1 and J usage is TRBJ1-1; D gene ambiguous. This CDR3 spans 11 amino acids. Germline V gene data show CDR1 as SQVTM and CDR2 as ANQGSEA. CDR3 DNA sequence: TGCGGAGGGAATTCCAACACTGAAGCTTTCTTT. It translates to CGGNSNTEAFF.

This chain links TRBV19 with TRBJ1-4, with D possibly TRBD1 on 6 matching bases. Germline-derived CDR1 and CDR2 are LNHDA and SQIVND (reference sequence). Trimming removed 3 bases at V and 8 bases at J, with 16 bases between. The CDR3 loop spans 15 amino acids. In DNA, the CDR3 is TGTGCCAGTAGTATTTCAACAGGGAGTAAGGAAAAACTGTTTTTT. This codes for CASSISTGSKEKLFF.

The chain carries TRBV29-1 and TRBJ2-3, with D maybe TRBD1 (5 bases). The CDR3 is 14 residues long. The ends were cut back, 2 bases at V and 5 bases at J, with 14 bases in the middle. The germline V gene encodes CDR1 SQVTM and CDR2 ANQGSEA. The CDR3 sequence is CSVEWSGNRDTQYF. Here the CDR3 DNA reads TGCAGCGTTGAATGGTCAGGGAATCGAGATACGCAGTATTTT.

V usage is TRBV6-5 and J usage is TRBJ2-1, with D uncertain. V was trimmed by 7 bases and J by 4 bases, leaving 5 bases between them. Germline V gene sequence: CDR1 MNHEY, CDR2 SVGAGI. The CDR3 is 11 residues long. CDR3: CASNSYNEQFF. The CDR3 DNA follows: TGTGCCAGCAACAGTTACAATGAGCAGTTCTTC.

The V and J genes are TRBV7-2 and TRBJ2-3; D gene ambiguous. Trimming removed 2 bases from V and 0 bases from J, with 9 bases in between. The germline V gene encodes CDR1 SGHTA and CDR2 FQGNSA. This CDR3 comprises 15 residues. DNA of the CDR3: TGTGCCAGCAGCTTACGGCAGACTAGCACAGATACGCAGTATTTT. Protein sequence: CASSLRQTSTDTQYF.